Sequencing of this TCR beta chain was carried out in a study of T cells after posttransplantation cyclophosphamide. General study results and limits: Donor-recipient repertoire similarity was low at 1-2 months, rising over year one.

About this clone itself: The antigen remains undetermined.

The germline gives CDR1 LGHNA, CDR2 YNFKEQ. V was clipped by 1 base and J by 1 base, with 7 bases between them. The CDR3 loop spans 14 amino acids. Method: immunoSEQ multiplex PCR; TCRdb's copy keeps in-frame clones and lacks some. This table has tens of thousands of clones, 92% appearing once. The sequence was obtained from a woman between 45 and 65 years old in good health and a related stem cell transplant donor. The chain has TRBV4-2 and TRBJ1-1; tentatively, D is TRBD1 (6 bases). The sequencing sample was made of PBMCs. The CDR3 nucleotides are TGTGCCAGCAGCCAAGGGACAGCGAACACTGAAGCTTTCTTT. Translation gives CASSQGTANTEAFF.